This T cell receptor beta chain was sequenced for a study of cytomegalovirus exposure and HLA in healthy donors. Study-level information: The approximately 110 validation repertoires, a later analysis reported, used the same platform as the 550 to 800 first-cohort repertoires. General observations from the study: First-cohort TCR clusters tended to co-occur in the 120 or so validation repertoires, a later analysis found. Reports showed the classifier diagnosing cytomegalovirus status with high specificity and sensitivity. Listed as cytomegalovirus-associated were around 160 TCR beta chains.

Trimming pared 5 bases from V and 1 base from J, leaving 9 bases between. CDR3 size: 14 residues. Germline CDR1 is SNHLY and CDR2 is FYNNEI. A remark on this clone: Its target is not known.

The data were produced by immunoSEQ multiplex PCR, yet TCRdb's version contains in-frame clones alone and is incomplete. The sample records 150,000 to 200,000 clones, around nine tenths being singletons. The TCR comes from a woman in her late teens or twenties in good health and CMV-seropositive. The genes are TRBV2 and TRBJ2-1; D perhaps matches TRBD1 (6 bases). Sequenced: PBMCs. The CDR3 DNA reads TGTGCCAGCAGTCAGGGGTTATCCTACAATGAGCAGTTCTTC. Amino acids: CASSQGLSYNEQFF.